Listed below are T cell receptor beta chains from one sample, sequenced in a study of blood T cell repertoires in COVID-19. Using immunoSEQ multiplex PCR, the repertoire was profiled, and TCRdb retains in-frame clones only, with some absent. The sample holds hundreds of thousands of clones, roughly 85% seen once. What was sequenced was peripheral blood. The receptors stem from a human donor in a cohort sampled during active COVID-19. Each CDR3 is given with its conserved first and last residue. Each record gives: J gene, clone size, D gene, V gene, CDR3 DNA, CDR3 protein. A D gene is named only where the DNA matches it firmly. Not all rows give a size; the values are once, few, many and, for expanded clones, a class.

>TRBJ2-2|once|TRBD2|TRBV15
TGTGCCACCAGCAGATCGGGGGGGCCGGCCGGGGAGCTGTTTTTT
CATSRSGGPAGELFF
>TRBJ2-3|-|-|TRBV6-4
TGTGCCAGCAGTGAATTTTCCGGGGTGGGAGATACGCAGTATTTT
CASSEFSGVGDTQYF
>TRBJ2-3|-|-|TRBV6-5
TGTGCCAGCAGTTACTTAATATCAGATACGCAGTATTTT
CASSYLISDTQYF
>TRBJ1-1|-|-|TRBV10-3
TGTGCCACCAAAGGGGACAAATACACTGAAGCTTTCTTT
CATKGDKYTEAFF
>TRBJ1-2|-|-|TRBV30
TGTGCCTGGAGGTCCCGTTGGGGGGTGGAGTATGGCTACACCTTC
CAWRSRWGVEYGYTF
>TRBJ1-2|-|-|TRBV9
TGTGCCAGCAGCGTTTCGGGAAGGAGGTATGGCTACACCTTC
CASSVSGRRYGYTF
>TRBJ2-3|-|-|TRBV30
TGTGCCTGGAGTGTAGCTCCCACAGATACGCAGTATTTT
CAWSVAPTDTQYF
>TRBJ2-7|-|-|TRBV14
TGTGCCAGCAGCCAAGATCTAGGGATCGCGGGATACGAGCAGTACTTC
CASSQDLGIAGYEQYF
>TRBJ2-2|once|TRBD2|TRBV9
TGTGCCAGCAGCGTACGGGCTAGCGGGAACACCGGGGAGCTGTTTTTT
CASSVRASGNTGELFF
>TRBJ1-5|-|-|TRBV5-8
TGTGCCAGCAGCTTGGAATTCTATGGGCCCCAGCATTTT
CASSLEFYGPQHF
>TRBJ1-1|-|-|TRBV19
TGTGCCAGTAGTATTGGGGGGGCATTCGGCACTGAAGCTTTCTTT
CASSIGGAFGTEAFF
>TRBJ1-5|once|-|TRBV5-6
TGTGCCAGCAGCTATCGGGCAGGGTGGGATCAGCCCCAGCATTTT
CASSYRAGWDQPQHF
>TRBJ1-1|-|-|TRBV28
TGTGCCAGTCTACCCGGGGGGCTGAACACTGAAGCTTTCTTT
CASLPGGLNTEAFF
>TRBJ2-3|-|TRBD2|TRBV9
TGTGCCAGCAGCCTTTGGGGCGCGGGGGGAAGCACAGATACGCAGTATTTT
CASSLWGAGGSTDTQYF
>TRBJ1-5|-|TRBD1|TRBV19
TGTGCCAGTAGCCCGACGGACAGGGTCAGCAATCAGCCCCAGCATTTT
CASSPTDRVSNQPQHF
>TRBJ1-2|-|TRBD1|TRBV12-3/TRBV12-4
TGTGCCAGCAGATACGGGACAGTTCGGGGCTACACCTTC
CASRYGTVRGYTF
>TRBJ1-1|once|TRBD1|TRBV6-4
TGTGCCAGCAGTGTTACAGGGGCGAGCACTGAAGCTTTCTTT
CASSVTGASTEAFF
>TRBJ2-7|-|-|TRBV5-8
TGTGCCAGCAGCACCCGGGACATCTCCTACGAGCAGTACTTC
CASSTRDISYEQYF
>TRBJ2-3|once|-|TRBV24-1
TGTGCCACCAGTGATTTGCAGACAGATACGCAGTATTTT
CATSDLQTDTQYF
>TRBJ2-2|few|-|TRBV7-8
TGTGCCAGCAGCTTCGCACTATCCACCGGGGAGCTGTTTTTT
CASSFALSTGELFF
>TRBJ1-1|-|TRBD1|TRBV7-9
TGTGCCAGCAGCCACAATCAGGGGGCCACTGAAGCTTTCTTT
CASSHNQGATEAFF
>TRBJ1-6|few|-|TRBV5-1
TGCGCCAGCAGCTTGGGAGGAGAAGGGGGTTCACCCCTCCACTTT
CASSLGGEGGSPLHF
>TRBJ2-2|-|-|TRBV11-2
TGTGCCAGCAGCCCTGCAAGGGGTTTCACCGGGGAGCTGTTTTTT
CASSPARGFTGELFF
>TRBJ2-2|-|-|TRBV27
TGTGCCAGCAGTTGGGGTCGGGGGACCGGGGAGCTGTTTTTT
CASSWGRGTGELFF
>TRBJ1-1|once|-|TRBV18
TGTGCCAGCTCACCACAGACAGTGAACACTGAAGCTTTCTTT
CASSPQTVNTEAFF
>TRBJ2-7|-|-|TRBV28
TGTGCCAGCAGTTTATCAGGGGTTAACGAGCAGTACTTC
CASSLSGVNEQYF
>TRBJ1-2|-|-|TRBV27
TGTGCCAGCAGTCCCCCCGGGTCCTATAACTATGGCTACACCTTC
CASSPPGSYNYGYTF
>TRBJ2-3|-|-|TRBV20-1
TGCAGTGCTAGTTTTCAAACGGGAGATACGCAGTATTTT
CSASFQTGDTQYF
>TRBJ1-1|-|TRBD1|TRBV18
TGTGCCAGCTCACCGAGGGGACAGGGGGTGAACACTGAAGCTTTCTTT
CASSPRGQGVNTEAFF
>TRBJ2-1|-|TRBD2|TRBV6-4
TGTGCCAGCAGTCCGGGACTAGCGGGGAGCAAAGCTGACAATGAGCAGTTCTTC
CASSPGLAGSKADNEQFF
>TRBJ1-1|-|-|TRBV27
TGTGCCAGCAGTTTAATTCCCTCGGAACAGTGGAACACTGAAGCTTTCTTT
CASSLIPSEQWNTEAFF
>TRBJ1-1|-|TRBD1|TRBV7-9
TGTGCCAGCAGCCGACAGGGGTGGAATGAAGCTTTCTTT
CASSRQGWNEAFF
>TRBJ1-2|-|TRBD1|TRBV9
TGTGCCAGCAGCGTAGACCAGGACAGGGTATATGGCTACACCTTC
CASSVDQDRVYGYTF
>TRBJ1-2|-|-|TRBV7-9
TGTGCCAGCAGCCCCGGTGGCAGGGGTGCTATGAACTATGGCTACACCTTC
CASSPGGRGAMNYGYTF
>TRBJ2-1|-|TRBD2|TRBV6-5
TGTGCCAGCAGTTCGGGACTAGCGCCAGCCAATGAGCAGTTCTTC
CASSSGLAPANEQFF
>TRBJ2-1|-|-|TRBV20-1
TGCAGTGCTAGTCTACAGGCTGGTGAGCAGTTCTTC
CSASLQAGEQFF
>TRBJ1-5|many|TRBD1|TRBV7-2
TGTGCCAGCAGCCTAAGACAGGGACAGAGCAATCAGCCCCAGCATTTT
CASSLRQGQSNQPQHF
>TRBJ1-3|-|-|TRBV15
TGTGCCACCAGCAGAGATAGAGGGTCCGGAAACACCATATATTTT
CATSRDRGSGNTIYF
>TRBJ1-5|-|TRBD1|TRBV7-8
TGTGCCAGCAGCTTAGGTGGGACAGGCAATCAGCCCCAGCATTTT
CASSLGGTGNQPQHF
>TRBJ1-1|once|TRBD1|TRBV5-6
TGTGCCAGCAGCCCGGGGGGGACAGGGCCCACTGAAGCTTTCTTT
CASSPGGTGPTEAFF
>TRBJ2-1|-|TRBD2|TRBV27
TGTGCCAGCAGTCCCGGACTAGCGGGGGGCAATGAGCAGTTCTTC
CASSPGLAGGNEQFF
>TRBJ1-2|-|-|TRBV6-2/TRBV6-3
TGTGCCAGCAGTTTTTTGGGCAGCACTTCCTACACCTTC
CASSFLGSTSYTF
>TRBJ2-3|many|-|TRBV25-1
TGTGCCAGCAGTGCTCGGACAGATACGCAGTATTTT
CASSARTDTQYF
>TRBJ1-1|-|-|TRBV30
TGTGCCGGGGCCAAAGGACCGAACACTGAAGCTTTCTTT
CAGAKGPNTEAFF
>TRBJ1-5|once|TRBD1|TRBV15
TGTGCCACCAGCAAGGACAGGGGGCTAGGGCCCCAGCATTTT
CATSKDRGLGPQHF
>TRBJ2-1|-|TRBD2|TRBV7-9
TGTGCCAGCAGCTTCGGGGCGGGGGGTTACAATGAGCAGTTCTTC
CASSFGAGGYNEQFF
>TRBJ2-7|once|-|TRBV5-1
TGCGCCAGCAGCTTGGGGGCCTATTACGAGCAGTACTTC
CASSLGAYYEQYF
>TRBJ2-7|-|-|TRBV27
TGTGCCAGCAGTTTATTCGCGACAGCCTACGAGCAGTACTTC
CASSLFATAYEQYF
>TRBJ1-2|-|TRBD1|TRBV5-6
TGTGCCAGTAGCGGGCCCGGGACAGGAGGTACCTATGGCTACACCTTC
CASSGPGTGGTYGYTF
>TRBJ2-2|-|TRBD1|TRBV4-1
TGCGCCAGCAGCCCGAATGACAGGGGAGGCGGGGAGCTGTTTTTT
CASSPNDRGGGELFF
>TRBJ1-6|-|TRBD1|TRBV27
TGTGCCAGCAGTCAGGACAGGGGAAATTCACCCCTCCACTTT
CASSQDRGNSPLHF
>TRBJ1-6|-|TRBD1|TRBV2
TGTGCCAGCAGTGAGACAGGGAGTAATTCACCCCTCCACTTT
CASSETGSNSPLHF
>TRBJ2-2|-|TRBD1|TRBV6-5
TGTGCCAGCAGTACTACAGGGGGCGCCACCGGGGAGCTGTTTTTT
CASSTTGGATGELFF
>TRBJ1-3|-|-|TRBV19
TGTGCCAGCTCCCCAGGAATCATTGGAAACACCATATATTTT
CASSPGIIGNTIYF
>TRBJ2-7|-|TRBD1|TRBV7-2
TGTGCCAGCAGCCCCTCGGGACAGGGGGGTCGCGAGCAGTACTTC
CASSPSGQGGREQYF
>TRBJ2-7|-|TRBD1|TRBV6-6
TGTGCCAGCAGGAGGACAGGGGGAATTAGCTCCTACGAGCAGTACTTC
CASRRTGGISSYEQYF
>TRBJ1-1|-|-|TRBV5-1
TGCGCCAGCAGCTTAGGCAGCGAGAACACTGAAGCTTTCTTT
CASSLGSENTEAFF
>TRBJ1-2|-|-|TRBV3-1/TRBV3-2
TGTGCCAGCAGCTGGCAAGCTAACTATGGCTACACCTTC
CASSWQANYGYTF